This T cell receptor beta chain came from a study of blood T cells in healthy people across ages. Germline V lookup: CDR1 SGHDN, CDR2 FVKESK. This CDR3 is 14 amino acids long. V was pared by 3 bases and J by 4 bases, with 10 bases between. The second PCR ran 7 to 11 cycles with a sample-barcoded 5' primer and J-beta primers. TCRdb fed the 5' RACE reads into MiXCR, producing one record per CDR3 protein. Of 780,000 or so distinct CDR3 sequences in the sample, just under 25% are singletons; the top ten hold 3.7%. The data were also submitted as part of a second study, on T cells of mothers and their children.

The material sequenced was blood. This TCR derives from a boy younger than 18 in good health. This chain joins TRBV14 and TRBJ2-1; a weak D match, TRBD1 (6 bases). CDR3 bases: TGTGCCAGCAGCCACGGACAGATTTACAATGAGCAGTTCTTC. Its translation: CASSHGQIYNEQFF.